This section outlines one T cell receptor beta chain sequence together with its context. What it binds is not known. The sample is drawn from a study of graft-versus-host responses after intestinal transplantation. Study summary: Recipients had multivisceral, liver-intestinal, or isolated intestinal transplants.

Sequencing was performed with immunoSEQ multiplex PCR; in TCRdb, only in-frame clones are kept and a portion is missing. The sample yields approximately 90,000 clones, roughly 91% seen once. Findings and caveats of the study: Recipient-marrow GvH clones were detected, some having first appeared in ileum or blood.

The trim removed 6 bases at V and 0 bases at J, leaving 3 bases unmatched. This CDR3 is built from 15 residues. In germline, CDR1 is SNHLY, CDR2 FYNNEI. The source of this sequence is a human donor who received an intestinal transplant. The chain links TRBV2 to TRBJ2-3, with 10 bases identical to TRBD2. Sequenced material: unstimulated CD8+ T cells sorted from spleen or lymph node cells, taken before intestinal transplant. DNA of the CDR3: TGTGCCAGCAGAACTAGCGGGGTGAGCACAGATACGCAGTATTTT. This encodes CASRTSGVSTDTQYF.